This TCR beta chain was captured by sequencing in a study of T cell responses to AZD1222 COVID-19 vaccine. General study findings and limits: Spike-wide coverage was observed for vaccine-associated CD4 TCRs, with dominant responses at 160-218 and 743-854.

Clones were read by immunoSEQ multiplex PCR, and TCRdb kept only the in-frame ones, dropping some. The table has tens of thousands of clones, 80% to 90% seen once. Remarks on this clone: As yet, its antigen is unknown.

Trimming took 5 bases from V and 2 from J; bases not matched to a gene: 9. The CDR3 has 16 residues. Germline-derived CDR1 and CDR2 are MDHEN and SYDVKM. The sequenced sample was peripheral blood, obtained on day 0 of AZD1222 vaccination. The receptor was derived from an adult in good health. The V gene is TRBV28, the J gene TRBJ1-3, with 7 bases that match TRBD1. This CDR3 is CASSPGGGGPGNTIYF. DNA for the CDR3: TGTGCCAGCAGTCCAGGGGGAGGGGGGCCTGGAAACACCATATATTTT.